What follows are 30 T cell receptor beta chains derived from one specimen sequenced in a study of T-cell reconstitution after alpha-beta-depleted transplantation in children. Unique molecular identifiers were used to barcode this TCRbeta library. TCRdb ran MiXCR on the PCR reads and lists one entry per CDR3 protein. The sample has around 300,000 distinct CDR3 sequences, roughly 25% seen once; the top ten hold around 9.9%. The material sequenced was PBMCs, mostly from graft donor cells, taken 180 days after TCRalphabeta/CD19-depleted stem cell transplant. These receptors came from a male patient between 10 and 17 years old who had a stem cell transplant for acute lymphoblastic leukemia, so the T cells may come from the graft donor.

V is TRBV21-1 and J is TRBJ2-7; the table assigns TRBD2, which was not confirmed against the DNA. TRBV21-1 is a pseudogene. This CDR3 has 16 amino acids. The CDR3 nucleotides are TGTGCCAGCAGCAATCGGGGGACTAGCGGTGCCTACGAGCAGTACTTC. Translating it yields CASSNRGTSGAYEQYF.

This chain joins TRBV20-1 and TRBJ2-7, with TRBD2 matching 14 bases. The trim removed 6 bases at V and 2 bases at J, leaving 9 bases unmatched. This CDR3 region has 16 residues. CDR1 and CDR2 (germline): DFQATT, SNEGSKA (reference sequence). The CDR3 loop is CSAVTSGRALAYEQYF. CDR3 sequence (DNA): TGCAGTGCCGTGACTAGCGGGAGGGCCCTCGCCTACGAGCAGTACTTC.

The sample holds a few counts of this clonotype. Here the CDR3 reads CASSPPTSYEQYF. The CDR3 DNA reads as TGTGCCAGCAGTCCCCCCACCTCCTACGAGCAGTACTTC. The rearrangement uses TRBV27 and TRBJ2-7; no definite D call. The V end lost 5 bases, the J end lost 0 bases, and 8 bases lay between the germline ends. Germline-derived CDR1 and CDR2 are MNHEY and SMNVEV (reference sequence). This CDR3 has 13 amino acids.

The chain carries TRBV10-3 and TRBJ2-3; weak D call: TRBD1 (5 bases). The length of the CDR3 is 16 residues. Germline CDR1 ENHRY, CDR2 SYGVKD. Trimming shortened V by 1 base and J by 2 bases, and 13 bases separated the two germline ends. DNA for the CDR3: TGTGCCATCAGTGAGTGGCTGGGGCGCAACACAGATACGCAGTATTTT. This translates into CAISEWLGRNTDTQYF.

J is TRBJ2-7 and V is TRBV4-1; either TRBD1 or TRBD2 may fit D (5 bases each). CDR3 length: 16 amino acids. Germline-derived CDR1 and CDR2 are MGHRA and YSYEKL. Trimming removed 4 bases from V and 5 bases from J, with 21 bases in between. CDR3 sequence (DNA): TGCGCCAGCAGCCCGTTACTTCTCGGGGCGGTTGACGAGCAGTACTTC. The encoded protein is CASSPLLLGAVDEQYF.

This clonotype was seen a handful of times. V usage is TRBV7-2 and J usage is TRBJ2-1, with 10 bases aligning to TRBD2. The J segment lost 2 bases and the V segment lost 0 bases, leaving 4 bases of the junction unmatched. The CDR3 extends over 17 amino acids. Per germline, CDR1 SGHTA and CDR2 FQGNSA. CDR3 protein: CASSLAGTSAAYNEQFF. The CDR3 DNA is TGTGCCAGCAGCTTAGCGGGGACTAGCGCAGCCTACAATGAGCAGTTCTTC.

In its sample, this clonotype was seen a few times. The chain couples TRBV9 to TRBJ2-2, with 8 positions matching TRBD1. The CDR3 sequence is 17 residues long. Germline CDR1 reads SGDLS; CDR2 reads YYNGEE. V lost 3 bases, J lost 7 bases, and 14 bases stayed unmatched. CDR3 amino acids: CASSGHLGQAVGGELFF. The CDR3 DNA reads TGTGCCAGCAGCGGCCACCTGGGACAGGCCGTTGGCGGGGAGCTGTTTTTT.

This clonotype was observed once. The gene calls are TRBV15 and TRBJ2-3; 12 bases fit TRBD1. This CDR3 has 15 residues. Germline assignment: CDR1 LNHNV and CDR2 YYDKDF (reference sequence). Trimming took 4 bases from V and 4 from J; bases not matched to a gene: 3. CDR3 sequence reads: CATSKGTGGPDTQYF. For the CDR3, the DNA is TGTGCCACCAGCAAGGGGACAGGGGGCCCAGATACGCAGTATTTT.

This chain uses TRBV5-1 with TRBJ1-2, with 7 nucleotides matching TRBD1. V shed 2 bases and J 6 bases; nucleotides not matched to a gene: 7. CDR1 SGHRS and CDR2 YFSETQ come from the germline V gene. CDR3 length: 14 residues. The CDR3 DNA is TGCGCCAGCAGCTTTGTAGACAGGGTCAATGGCTACACCTTC. Protein product: CASSFVDRVNGYTF.

The chain combines TRBV7-2 with TRBJ1-4; TRBD1 aligns across 9 bases. Germline CDR1 is SGHTA and CDR2 is FQGNSA. This CDR3 comprises 15 residues. J gave up 4 bases and V 5 bases, and 5 bases lay outside the gene matches. The CDR3 here is CASSHRDRVNEKLFF. CDR3 DNA sequence: TGTGCCAGCAGCCACCGGGACAGGGTTAATGAAAAACTGTTTTTT.

The chain links TRBV13 to TRBJ2-5; D call uncertain. The CDR3 runs to 14 residues. Germline CDR1 PRHDT, CDR2 FYEKMQ (reference sequence). The ends were cut back, 2 bases at V and 2 bases at J, with 9 bases in the middle. CDR3 loop: CASSLLSRQETQYF. As DNA, the CDR3 is TGTGCCAGCAGCTTACTGTCCAGGCAAGAGACCCAGTACTTC.

The V and J genes are TRBV5-1 and TRBJ2-2; no reliable D call. Trimming took 0 bases from V and 4 from J, leaving 7 bases between them. CDR3 length: 14 residues. Looked up from germline, CDR1 is SGHRS and CDR2 is YFSETQ. The CDR3 protein is CASSLVRLTGELFF. The CDR3 DNA reads as TGCGCCAGCAGCTTGGTCAGACTCACCGGGGAGCTGTTTTTT.

The rearrangement joins TRBV20-1 to TRBJ2-5; D not resolved. The CDR3 length is 16 residues. Germline assignment: CDR1 DFQATT and CDR2 SNEGSKA (reference sequence). Trimming shortened V by 5 bases and J by 1 base, and 20 bases separated the two germline ends. The CDR3 region is CSAPRVHPWLQETQYF. The DNA of the CDR3 is TGCAGTGCTCCACGGGTCCACCCATGGCTCCAAGAGACCCAGTACTTC.

The sample holds a few counts of this clonotype. The chain has TRBV7-9 and TRBJ2-3; D is ambiguous. Per germline, CDR1 SEHNR and CDR2 FQNEAQ (reference sequence). V shed 1 base and J shed 6 bases, with 8 bases lying between them. CDR3 size: 13 residues. CDR3 region: CASSLGLIDTQYF. CDR3 sequence (DNA): TGTGCCAGCAGCTTAGGCCTAATCGATACGCAGTATTTT.

This chain uses TRBV7-9 with TRBJ2-5; tentative D call: TRBD1 (6 bases). In germline, CDR1 is SEHNR, CDR2 FQNEAQ (reference sequence). V was cut by 5 bases and J by 0 bases, with 10 bases left in between. This CDR3 is 14 amino acids long. The CDR3 sequence: CASSRQEYQETQYF. For the CDR3, the DNA is TGTGCCAGCAGCAGACAGGAGTACCAAGAGACCCAGTACTTC.

This clonotype was observed a handful of times. The chain combines TRBV5-1 with TRBJ2-3; weak D call: TRBD1 (5 bases). This CDR3 spans 13 amino acids. Germline values: CDR1 SGHRS, CDR2 YFSETQ. V was pared by 2 bases and J by 5 bases, with 9 bases between. CDR3 amino acids: CASSFAGKDTQYF. For the CDR3, the DNA is TGCGCCAGCAGCTTCGCAGGGAAAGATACGCAGTATTTT.

The chain couples TRBV27 to TRBJ2-7; 8 bases map to TRBD2. This CDR3 is 17 amino acids long. Germline lookup yields CDR1 MNHEY and CDR2 SMNVEV (reference sequence). The V gene end was trimmed by 3 bases and the J gene end by 3 bases; junction bases not matched to a gene: 13. As DNA, the CDR3 is TGTGCCAGCAGTTTTGGTAGCTGGGTAGCGGGAATCTACGAGCAGTACTTC. Amino acids: CASSFGSWVAGIYEQYF.

The genes are TRBV7-3 and TRBJ2-3, with 8 bases lining up with TRBD2. Per the germline V gene, CDR1 is SGHTA and CDR2 is FQGTGA. The CDR3 runs to 16 residues. The trim removed 3 bases at V and 0 bases at J, leaving 5 bases unmatched. The DNA of the CDR3 is TGTGCCAGCAGCTTGTCCATAGCGGGGAGCACAGATACGCAGTATTTT. This encodes CASSLSIAGSTDTQYF. Looking up the rest from reference TRBV7-3 and TRBJ2-3 gives the full variable domain: GAGVSQTPSNKVTEKGKYVELRCDPISGHTALYWYRQSLGQGPEFLIYFQGTGAADDSGLPNDRFFAVRPEGSVSTLKIQRTERGDSAVYLCASSLSIAGSTDTQYFGPGTRLTVL.

The CDR3 protein is CASSGINTGELFF. In nucleotides, the CDR3 is TGTGCCAGCAGTGGAATCAACACCGGGGAGCTGTTTTTT. The J gene is TRBJ2-2, the V gene TRBV2; D gene ambiguous. The V gene lost 4 bases and the J gene lost 2 bases, with 5 bases spanning the gap. CDR1 and CDR2 from the germline V gene are SNHLY and FYNNEI. There are 13 residues in the CDR3.

In its sample, this clonotype was seen a few times. The J gene is TRBJ2-4, the V gene TRBV6-1; D possibly corresponds to TRBD2 (5 bases). There are 15 residues in the CDR3. V lost 7 bases and J 1 base, leaving 14 bases between the germline ends. CDR1 and CDR2 (germline): MNHNS, SASEGT. The CDR3 here is CASTPGRGAKNIQYF. The CDR3 DNA reads TGTGCCAGCACCCCAGGTCGGGGTGCCAAAAACATTCAGTACTTC.

The sample holds a few counts of this clonotype. The J gene is TRBJ2-2, the V gene TRBV11-2; D tentatively fits TRBD1 or TRBD2 (5 bases each). Germline loops: CDR1 SGHAT, CDR2 FQNNGV. The CDR3 length is 16 residues. V was trimmed by 7 bases and J by 4 bases, leaving 19 bases between them. The DNA for the CDR3 is TGTGCCAGCACTTTGAGGGGAGATAGTATCACCGGGGAGCTGTTTTTT. Translated: CASTLRGDSITGELFF. Together with reference TRBV11-2 and TRBJ2-2, the CDR3 gives the full variable domain: EAGVAQSPRYKIIEKRQSVAFWCNPISGHATLYWYQQILGQGPKLLIQFQNNGVVDDSQLPKDRFSAERLKGVDSTLKIQPAKLEDSAVYLCASTLRGDSITGELFFGEGSRLTVL.

The DNA of the CDR3 is TGTGCCAGCTGCTCGCTTTTCGGCGACGAGCAGTACTTC. Encoded protein: CASCSLFGDEQYF. V usage is TRBV6-7 and J usage is TRBJ2-7; D gene ambiguous. TRBV6-7 is recorded as an ORF, its role being uncertain. V was shortened by 8 bases and J by 5 bases, with 16 bases between the two germline ends. This CDR3 has 13 residues.

The chain employs TRBV19 and TRBJ2-7, with 12 bases aligning to TRBD2. The CDR3 has 14 residues. Germline V gene lookup returns CDR1 LNHDA and CDR2 SQIVND (reference sequence). V dropped 5 bases and J dropped 6; count of bases not matched to a gene: 5. CDR3 loop: CASSLTSGRGEQYF. Written as DNA, the CDR3 is TGTGCCAGTAGTTTGACTAGCGGGAGAGGCGAGCAGTACTTC. The complete variable domain, with remaining parts taken from reference TRBV19 and TRBJ2-7, reads DGGITQSPKYLFRKEGQNVTLSCEQNLNHDAMYWYRQDPGQGLRLIYYSQIVNDFQKGDIAEGYSVSREKKESFPLTVTSAQKNPTAFYLCASSLTSGRGEQYFGPGTRLTVT.

This clonotype was observed a handful of times. The chain recombines TRBV29-1 with TRBJ1-1, with D tentatively TRBD1 (5 bases). The germline gives CDR1 SQVTM, CDR2 ANQGSEA. There are 11 residues in the CDR3. CDR3 loop: CVGHRNTEAFF. The CDR3 bases are TGCGTCGGACACAGGAACACTGAAGCTTTCTTT.

V usage is TRBV7-6 and J usage is TRBJ2-7, with D possibly called TRBD1 or TRBD2 (5 bases each). The CDR3 length is 13 residues. Trimming pared 5 bases from V and 2 bases from J, leaving 10 bases between. Germline V lookup: CDR1 SGHVS, CDR2 FNYEAQ. The CDR3 DNA is TGTGCCAGCAGCACAGGACTCCCCTACGAGCAGTACTTC. Translated: CASSTGLPYEQYF.

This clonotype was found a few times. V gene TRBV5-1 combines with J gene TRBJ1-2; the D is unclear. Germline CDR1 SGHRS, CDR2 YFSETQ. This CDR3 spans 15 amino acids. V lost 0 bases to trimming and J lost 1 base, with 10 bases between them. As DNA, the CDR3 is TGCGCCAGCAGCTTGGTAGCTGGGTTTAACTATGGCTACACCTTC. Protein product: CASSLVAGFNYGYTF.

This clonotype was detected a few times. The V gene is TRBV11-2, the J gene TRBJ1-1; D may be TRBD1 (5 bases). With 4 bases removed from V and 7 bases from J, the gap between germline ends came to 7 bases. Germline V gene data show CDR1 as SGHAT and CDR2 as FQNNGV. The CDR3 is made up of 11 amino acids. DNA of the CDR3: TGTGCCAGCAGCTGGGGGTTTGAAGCTTTCTTT. It is translated as CASSWGFEAFF.

The CDR3 DNA is TGCAGTGCCAGCGACAGGGGCGCGAATTCACCCCTCCACTTT. It codes for CSASDRGANSPLHF. The chain uses TRBV20-1 and TRBJ1-6; 8 nucleotides match TRBD1. The CDR3 totals 14 residues. Germline V gives CDR1 DFQATT, CDR2 SNEGSKA (reference sequence). V shed 6 bases and J 7 bases; nucleotides not matched to a gene: 8.

The chain has TRBV12-3 or TRBV12-4 and TRBJ1-1; D remains unclear. CDR3 length: 15 amino acids. Trimming removed 6 bases from V and 2 bases from J, with 16 bases in between. DNA of the CDR3: TGTGCCAGCAGAAGACCGGGTCCCAGAAACACTGAAGCTTTCTTT. This gives the protein CASRRPGPRNTEAFF.

This clonotype came up a few times. This chain joins TRBV7-9 and TRBJ2-2; TRBD1 or TRBD2 may be the D gene (6 bases each). The CDR3 contains 16 residues. The V gene lost 5 bases and the J gene lost 0 bases, with 13 bases spanning the gap. Germline loops: CDR1 SEHNR, CDR2 FQNEAQ (reference sequence). The CDR3 here is CASSPGGRPNTGELFF. DNA for the CDR3: TGTGCCAGCAGCCCTGGGGGGCGGCCGAACACCGGGGAGCTGTTTTTT.